This T cell receptor (beta chain) was documented in a study of T cell responses to AZD1222 COVID-19 vaccine. Generated by immunoSEQ multiplex PCR, the TCRdb table keeps only in-frame clones and is missing some. The table lists 150,000 to 200,000 clones, approximately 90% of them singletons. The CDR3 contains 16 residues. CDR1 KGHSH and CDR2 LQKENI come from the germline V gene. Trimming took off 5 bases at V and 3 bases at J, with 20 bases between the two ends. This sequence originates from an adult in good health. This chain uses TRBV18 with TRBJ2-7, with a tentative D call TRBD1 (5 bases). The specimen comprised peripheral blood, sampled on day 0 of AZD1222 vaccination. The DNA for the CDR3 is TGTGCCAGCTCAACACTAAATCGTCAGGGATACTACGAGCAGTACTTC. Translation gives CASSTLNRQGYYEQYF.